These 5 T cell receptor beta chains were sequenced from one sample in a study of metastatic and nonmetastatic thyroid tumors. No treatment had been given to any patient before thyroid surgery. Using MiXCR, TCRdb re-called clones from the PCR reads. The data contain 12,000 or so clones, approximately 33% of them singletons. Source material: tumor tissue. These receptor sequences come from a male donor with papillary thyroid cancer or a benign thyroid nodule (not recorded which). Some clones in this sample may be carry-over from other donors' samples.

This clone has ten or more counts. This chain's CDR3 is CASSWQGGATEAFF. CDR3 in DNA: TGTGCCAGCAGCTGGCAGGGTGGGGCCACTGAAGCTTTCTTT. This chain uses TRBV7-9 with TRBJ1-1, with D possibly matching TRBD1 (5 bases). Germline-derived CDR1 and CDR2 are SEHNR and FQNEAQ (reference sequence). The V end lost 4 bases, the J end lost 4 bases, and 13 bases lay between the germline ends. CDR3 length: 14 amino acids.

The chain uses TRBV19 and TRBJ1-5; D remains ambiguous. V shed 3 bases and J shed 4 bases, with 4 bases lying between them. Germline V gene data show CDR1 as LNHDA and CDR2 as SQIVND (reference sequence). This CDR3 has 12 amino acids. CDR3 amino acids: CASSIINQPQHF. The CDR3 DNA is TGTGCCAGTAGTATCATAAATCAGCCCCAGCATTTT.

V is TRBV20-1 and J is TRBJ2-2; D is unclear. Germline V gene lookup returns CDR1 DFQATT and CDR2 SNEGSKA (reference sequence). CDR3 length: 14 residues. Trimming took off 5 bases at V and 4 bases at J, with 14 bases between the two ends. The CDR3 protein is CSARSQWGTGELFF. CDR3 coding DNA: TGCAGTGCTCGAAGCCAATGGGGCACCGGGGAGCTGTTTTTT.

The chain links TRBV19 to TRBJ2-7; the match to TRBD2 covers 10 bases. V shed 5 bases, J shed 7 bases, and the junction held 5 bases outside the gene matches. Germline assignment: CDR1 LNHDA and CDR2 SQIVND (reference sequence). The CDR3 has 13 residues. CDR3 protein: CASSPGLAVEQYF. The CDR3 DNA reads TGTGCCAGTAGTCCAGGACTAGCGGTTGAGCAGTACTTC.

The chain couples TRBV20-1 to TRBJ2-3, with 12 bases aligning to TRBD2. The CDR3 extends over 15 amino acids. CDR1 is DFQATT, CDR2 SNEGSKA, per germline (reference sequence). V lost 6 bases and J lost 2; bases outside the gene matches: 6. The CDR3 reads CSAWTSGKSTDTQYF. CDR3 DNA sequence: TGCAGTGCCTGGACTAGCGGGAAGTCCACAGATACGCAGTATTTT.